Below are 23 T cell receptor beta chains sequenced from a single sample in a study of blood T cell repertoires in COVID-19. Measured with immunoSEQ multiplex PCR; TCRdb has only the in-frame clones, and not every one. The top ten hold over 3.5% of the sample, which has about 170,000 clones, just under 90% seen once. Input material: peripheral blood. These receptors originate from a man between 18 and 35 years old with active or convalescent COVID-19.

The chain employs TRBV5-1 and TRBJ1-2, with no clear D. V was cut by 0 bases and J by 4 bases, with 7 bases left in between. The CDR3 length is 13 residues. CDR1 is SGHRS, CDR2 YFSETQ, per germline. The CDR3 sequence is CASSLETGYGYTF. The CDR3 nucleotides read TGCGCCAGCAGCTTGGAGACTGGCTATGGCTACACCTTC.

The V call is TRBV18, the J call TRBJ2-1; D is ambiguous. CDR1 is KGHSH, CDR2 LQKENI, per germline. This CDR3 has 17 residues. Between the trimmed V and J ends, which lost 3 bases and 5 bases, there was a span of 20 bases. The CDR3 is CASSPVIARPNHNEQFF. Here the CDR3 DNA reads TGTGCCAGCTCACCGGTAATAGCACGTCCGAACCACAATGAGCAGTTCTTC.

The genes are TRBV27 and TRBJ1-2; unclear D gene. The V gene lost 5 bases and the J gene lost 5 bases, with 18 bases spanning the gap. The CDR3 runs to 15 residues. Germline assignment: CDR1 MNHEY and CDR2 SMNVEV (reference sequence). The CDR3 nucleotides are TGTGCCAGCAGTCCGGGGTCACCCAACCCATATGGCTACACCTTC. As protein: CASSPGSPNPYGYTF.

This clone has only one observation. The V call is TRBV1, the J call TRBJ1-2; the D call of TRBD1 is as the table states it, not checked on the DNA. TRBV1 is labeled a pseudogene. The CDR3 length is 18 residues. The CDR3 loop is CTSSQEGQTPLANYGYTF. The CDR3 DNA reads as TGCACCAGCAGCCAAGAAGGACAGACCCCTTTAGCTAACTATGGCTACACCTTC.

This clone appeared once. This chain connects TRBV29-1 to TRBJ1-2, with 9 nucleotides matching TRBD1. This CDR3 comprises 13 residues. Germline V gives CDR1 SQVTM, CDR2 ANQGSEA. Losses at the gene ends were 6 bases for V and 4 bases for J; bases not matched to a gene: 6. The CDR3 DNA follows: TGCAGCGTGGAAACAGGGGGCAGCTATGGCTACACCTTC. Translating it yields CSVETGGSYGYTF.

The chain has TRBV11-3 and TRBJ1-1; D may be TRBD1 (6 bases). Germline V gene data show CDR1 as SGHNT and CDR2 as YENEEA. The length of the CDR3 is 14 residues. Trimming took off 8 bases at V and 2 bases at J, with 15 bases between the two ends. Here the CDR3 reads CASGGWGPNTEAFF. CDR3 bases: TGTGCCAGCGGTGGGTGGGGGCCCAACACTGAAGCTTTCTTT.

Here the CDR3 reads CASSLPGYNEQFF. In DNA form, the CDR3 reads TGTGCCAGCAGTTTACCAGGGTACAATGAGCAGTTCTTC. V is TRBV28 and J is TRBJ2-1; D is perhaps TRBD1 (5 bases). The CDR3 spans 13 residues. Germline V lookup: CDR1 MDHEN, CDR2 SYDVKM. V was shortened by 2 bases and J by 4 bases, with 6 bases between the two germline ends.

To note about this clone: At one boundary the junction diverges from the germline segment, which might be a read error. CDR3 bases: TGTGCCAGCAGCGAAGCGGGACTTTGGCAGCCCCAGCATTTT. Translation: CASSEAGLWQPQHF. The rearrangement links TRBV6-1 to TRBJ1-5; maybe TRBD1 (5 bases). Germline-derived CDR1 and CDR2 are MNHNS and SASEGT. The CDR3 contains 14 residues.

This clone was found once. V usage is TRBV6-1 and J usage is TRBJ1-4; D perhaps matches TRBD1 (5 bases). This CDR3 has 16 amino acids. Deletions cut 2 bases from V and 0 bases from J, with 10 bases between. The V gene's germline CDR1 is MNHNS and CDR2 SASEGT. Here the CDR3 reads CASSEQQAATNEKLFF. CDR3 bases: TGTGCCAGCAGTGAACAACAGGCCGCAACTAATGAAAAACTGTTTTTT.

The V call is TRBV7-9, the J call TRBJ2-3; TRBD2 matches 7 bases. This CDR3 spans 17 amino acids. V dropped 0 bases and J dropped 0; count of bases not matched to a gene: 6. In germline, CDR1 is SEHNR, CDR2 FQNEAQ (reference sequence). DNA of the CDR3: TGTGCCAGCAGCTTAGCCCGGGGACTAACCAGCACAGATACGCAGTATTTT. This translates into CASSLARGLTSTDTQYF.

The chain joins TRBV11-3 to TRBJ2-3; 12 nucleotides line up with TRBD2. Germline V gene data show CDR1 as SGHNT and CDR2 as YENEEA. The CDR3 has 18 amino acids. Trimming at V came to 3 bases and at J to 6 bases, leaving 13 bases not matched to a gene. In nucleotides, the CDR3 is TGTGCCAGCAGCTTTGGGGCTCTAGCGGGAGGGCCAACGGATACGCAGTATTTT. This sequence encodes CASSFGALAGGPTDTQYF.

The rearrangement joins TRBV18 to TRBJ1-2; TRBD1 matches 8 bases. Germline lookup yields CDR1 KGHSH and CDR2 LQKENI. The CDR3 has 14 residues. With V trimmed by 3 bases and J by 3 bases, 3 bases remained unmatched. The CDR3 protein is CASSPTGQDYGYTF. The CDR3 nucleotides are TGTGCCAGCTCACCGACGGGACAGGACTATGGCTACACCTTC.

This clone was detected a few times. The gene calls are TRBV9 and TRBJ2-2; 7 bases are a match to TRBD1. This CDR3 is 14 amino acids long. The V and J ends lost 6 bases and 1 base, in that order; junction bases with no gene match: 3. Germline V gene sequence: CDR1 SGDLS, CDR2 YYNGEE. Here the CDR3 reads CASKAGGNTGELFF. The CDR3 nucleotides read TGTGCCAGCAAGGCAGGGGGGAACACCGGGGAGCTGTTTTTT.

This chain connects TRBV27 to TRBJ1-5; no reliable D call. The CDR3 is 13 amino acids. Per germline, CDR1 MNHEY and CDR2 SMNVEV (reference sequence). V was pared by 1 base and J by 2 bases, with 3 bases between. The CDR3 reads CASSLFGNQPQHF. The CDR3 coding sequence is TGTGCCAGCAGTTTATTCGGCAATCAGCCCCAGCATTTT.

This clone appeared a single time. This sequence joins TRBV12-3 or TRBV12-4 and TRBJ1-5, with a tentative D call TRBD1 (5 bases). This CDR3 spans 13 amino acids. The germline V and J ends were trimmed by 7 bases and 4 bases, with 11 bases remaining between them. CDR3 protein: CASIDSLNQPQHF. In nucleotides, the CDR3 is TGTGCCAGCATCGACAGCTTAAATCAGCCCCAGCATTTT.

This clone appeared once. CDR3: CSASPIQGSGYTF. The CDR3 DNA sequence: TGCAGTGCTAGTCCCATACAGGGGTCTGGCTACACCTTC. This chain links TRBV20-1 with TRBJ1-2; 7 nucleotides line up with TRBD1. CDR1 and CDR2 (germline): DFQATT, SNEGSKA (reference sequence). V shed 3 bases, J shed 7 bases, and the junction held 8 bases outside the gene matches. The CDR3 contains 13 residues.

For this clone: This specimen includes other DNA sequences encoding the same CDR3. The genes are TRBV21-1 and TRBJ2-7; TRBD2, the table's D call, lacks a check against the DNA. TRBV21-1 is tagged as a pseudogene. CDR3 length: 20 residues. The CDR3 sequence is CASSKARTSGGAVRANEQYV. The CDR3 DNA reads as TGTGCCAGCAGCAAAGCGCGCACTAGCGGGGGGGCAGTCAGAGCGAACGAGCAGTACGTC.

V usage is TRBV13 and J usage is TRBJ1-1; TRBD1 might be the D (5 bases). The ends were cut back, 1 base at V and 5 bases at J, with 17 bases in the middle. The CDR3 has 16 amino acids. Germline loops: CDR1 PRHDT, CDR2 FYEKMQ (reference sequence). The chain's CDR3 is CASSLEVGRIGTEAFF. The CDR3 DNA follows: TGTGCCAGCAGCTTAGAGGTGGGGCGTATTGGGACTGAAGCTTTCTTT.

This clone was recorded a few times. The chain has TRBV11-3 and TRBJ1-2; unclear D gene. From germline, CDR1 is SGHNT and CDR2 YENEEA. The V end lost 2 bases, the J end lost 10 bases, and 14 bases lay between the germline ends. The CDR3 sequence is 13 residues long. The CDR3 reads CASSLSYSADYTF. The DNA for the CDR3 is TGTGCCAGCAGCTTATCCTACAGTGCCGACTACACCTTC. Supplemented by reference TRBV11-3 and TRBJ1-2, the full variable domain reads EAGVVQSPRYKIIEKKQPVAFWCNPISGHNTLYWYLQNLGQGPELLIRYENEEAVDDSQLPKDRFSAERLKGVDSTLKIQPAELGDSAVYLCASSLSYSADYTFGSGTRLTVV.

This chain connects TRBV9 to TRBJ1-1, with 9 bases aligning to TRBD1. The CDR3 runs to 15 residues. The germline CDR1 and CDR2 sequences are SGDLS and YYNGEE. The trim removed 2 bases at V and 3 bases at J, leaving 5 bases unmatched. For the CDR3, the DNA is TGTGCCAGCAGCGTCCAGGACAGGGGCGACACTGAAGCTTTCTTT. It encodes CASSVQDRGDTEAFF.

The chain is built from TRBV11-2 and TRBJ2-7, with 9 bases that match TRBD2. Germline lookup yields CDR1 SGHAT and CDR2 FQNNGV. Trimming removed 5 bases from V and 2 bases from J; junction bases left unmatched: 16. CDR3 length: 18 amino acids. CDR3: CASSLRTSVYQDPYEQYF. The CDR3 region has the DNA TGTGCCAGCAGCCTTCGGACTAGCGTATACCAGGACCCCTACGAGCAGTACTTC.

This clone was observed a single time. The gene calls are TRBV6-5 and TRBJ1-1; D may be TRBD1 (6 bases). Trimming stripped 7 bases from V and 6 bases from J, with 21 bases between. This CDR3 has 15 residues. Looked up from germline, CDR1 is MNHEY and CDR2 is SVGAGI. The CDR3 protein is CASKGDTIQGSEAFF. In DNA, the CDR3 is TGTGCCAGCAAAGGGGACACCATTCAGGGCTCTGAAGCTTTCTTT.

This rearrangement joins TRBV29-1 to TRBJ1-4, with D perhaps matching TRBD1 (5 bases). CDR1 is SQVTM, CDR2 ANQGSEA, per germline. This CDR3 contains 12 residues. V was trimmed by 5 bases and J by 6 bases, leaving 10 bases between them. DNA for the CDR3: TGCAGCGTTTATAGGGGTGATGAAAAACTGTTTTTT. This translates into CSVYRGDEKLFF.